Listed here is a single T cell receptor beta chain. The sample is drawn from a study of OX40 agonist ivuxolimab in advanced cancers. Sequenced by immunoSEQ multiplex PCR; TCRdb stores in-frame clones only, minus some. This table holds 65,000 to 85,000 clones, roughly four fifths found once. The CDR3 spans 12 residues. Between the trimmed V and J ends, which lost 0 bases and 4 bases, there was a span of 4 bases. The TCR comes from an adult with an advanced solid tumor such as melanoma, head and neck, liver or kidney cancer. V usage is TRBV5-3 and J usage is TRBJ1-2, with no clear D. TRBV5-3 carries the ORF label, with uncertain function. The source material was CD4+ or CD8+ T cells sorted from blood, sampled in a trial of the OX40 agonist ivuxolimab. The CDR3 bases are TGTGCCAGAAGCTTGGAGGTCTATGGCTACACCTTC. This codes for CARSLEVYGYTF.